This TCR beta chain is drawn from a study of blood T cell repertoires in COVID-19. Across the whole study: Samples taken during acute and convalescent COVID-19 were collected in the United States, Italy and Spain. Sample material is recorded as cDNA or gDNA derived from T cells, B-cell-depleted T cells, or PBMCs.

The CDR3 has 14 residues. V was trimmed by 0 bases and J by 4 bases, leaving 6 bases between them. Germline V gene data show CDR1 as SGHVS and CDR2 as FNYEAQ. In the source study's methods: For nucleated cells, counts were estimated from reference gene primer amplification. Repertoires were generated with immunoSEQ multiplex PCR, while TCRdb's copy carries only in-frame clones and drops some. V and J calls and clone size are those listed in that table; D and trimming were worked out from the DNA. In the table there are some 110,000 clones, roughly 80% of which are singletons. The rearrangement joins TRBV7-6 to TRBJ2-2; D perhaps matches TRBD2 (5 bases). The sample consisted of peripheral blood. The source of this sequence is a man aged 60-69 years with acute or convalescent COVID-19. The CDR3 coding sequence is TGTGCCAGCAGCTTAGCAGGGAGCACCGGGGAGCTGTTTTTT. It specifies CASSLAGSTGELFF.